A single sample is the source of the 10 T cell receptor beta chains below, sequenced in a study of blood T cell repertoires in COVID-19. Assay used: immunoSEQ multiplex PCR; TCRdb lists only in-frame clones, some missing. The sample records approximately 110,000 clones, 80% to 90% being singletons. Sequenced input: peripheral blood. These receptors all stem from a woman over 75 with active or convalescent COVID-19.

The chain carries TRBV28 and TRBJ2-3; D is perhaps TRBD1 (6 bases). Germline CDR1 and CDR2: MDHEN and SYDVKM. Trimming shortened V by 2 bases and J by 2 bases, and 11 bases separated the two germline ends. The CDR3 runs 15 residues. CDR3 nucleotides: TGTGCCAGCAGTTTAGATGGGGGCTTCACAGATACGCAGTATTTT. Translation gives CASSLDGGFTDTQYF.

This chain links TRBV19 with TRBJ2-6; 10 positions agree with TRBD2. This CDR3 has 17 amino acids. Germline V gene data show CDR1 as LNHDA and CDR2 as SQIVND (reference sequence). With V trimmed by 6 bases and J by 0 bases, 5 bases remained unmatched. CDR3 in amino acids: CASSVLAGSSGANVLTF. DNA for the CDR3: TGTGCCAGTAGCGTACTAGCGGGGTCCTCTGGGGCCAACGTCCTGACTTTC.

The chain links TRBV19 to TRBJ1-6; unclear D gene. Germline V gene lookup returns CDR1 LNHDA and CDR2 SQIVND (reference sequence). The CDR3 loop spans 14 amino acids. The ends were cut back, 7 bases at V and 1 base at J, with 8 bases in the middle. The DNA for the CDR3 is TGTGCCAGTACCCCCGGGTCCTATAATTCACCCCTCCACTTT. Translation: CASTPGSYNSPLHF.

In this sample, this clone turned up a few times. The CDR3 DNA is TGTGCCAGCAGGGGGGGCACTGAAGCTTTCTTT. Its translation: CASRGGTEAFF. The chain links TRBV6-5 to TRBJ1-1; a weak D match, TRBD1 (5 bases). Trimming pared 6 bases from V and 4 bases from J, leaving 6 bases between. Germline CDR1 MNHEY, CDR2 SVGAGI. The CDR3 runs to 11 residues.

This chain links TRBV7-8 with TRBJ2-7; 12 nucleotides match TRBD1. Germline V lookup: CDR1 SGHVS, CDR2 FQNEAQ. This CDR3 is 15 amino acids long. V was pared by 5 bases and J by 7 bases, with 9 bases of the junction left unmatched. DNA of the CDR3: TGTGCCAGCAGCAGTGGAGGGACAGGGGGCGGGGAGCAGTACTTC. It is translated as CASSSGGTGGGEQYF.

The gene calls are TRBV19 and TRBJ2-1, with TRBD1 identical over 8 bases. Germline V gene data show CDR1 as LNHDA and CDR2 as SQIVND (reference sequence). Losses at the gene ends were 4 bases for V and 4 bases for J; bases not matched to a gene: 6. The CDR3 has 15 residues. The CDR3 sequence is CASSNQGALYNEQFF. The CDR3 region has the DNA TGTGCCAGTAGTAACCAGGGGGCGCTGTACAATGAGCAGTTCTTC.

This chain's CDR3 is CASSFGREGGTDTQYF. CDR3 in DNA: TGTGCCAGCAGCTTCGGGCGGGAGGGCGGCACAGATACGCAGTATTTT. V and J are TRBV5-4 and TRBJ2-3; TRBD2 matches 9 bases. The CDR3 spans 16 residues. Germline assignment: CDR1 SGHNT and CDR2 YYREEE (reference sequence). The V gene end was trimmed by 2 bases and the J gene end by 1 base; junction bases not matched to a gene: 5.

This clone has just a few counts. The V and J genes are TRBV6-5 and TRBJ2-7, with TRBD2 matching over 8 bases. CDR1 is MNHEY and CDR2 is SVGAGI in the germline V gene. The CDR3 runs 15 residues. V trimming: 4 bases; J trimming: 4 bases; junction bases outside the gene matches: 9. CDR3 DNA: TGTGCCAGCAGTTCCACCGGGACTAGAGGATACGAGCAGTACTTC. Translation: CASSSTGTRGYEQYF.

The chain is built from TRBV27 and TRBJ2-7; 10 positions match TRBD2. V shed 6 bases, J shed 3 bases, and the junction held 8 bases outside the gene matches. The CDR3 totals 15 residues. Germline V CDR1 and CDR2: MNHEY, SMNVEV (reference sequence). CDR3 loop: CASSQGAGGFYEQYF. In DNA form, the CDR3 reads TGTGCCAGCAGCCAAGGAGCGGGAGGGTTCTACGAGCAGTACTTC.

This chain uses TRBV3-1 (or the pseudogene TRBV3-2) with TRBJ2-2; TRBD2 matches 10 bases. There are 16 residues in the CDR3. With V trimmed by 1 base and J by 4 bases, 3 bases remained unmatched. Looked up from germline, CDR1 is LGHDT and CDR2 is YNNKEL (reference sequence). CDR3 region: CASSQASGSGTGELFF. The CDR3 DNA follows: TGTGCCAGCAGCCAAGCTAGCGGGAGCGGCACCGGGGAGCTGTTTTTT.